The rows below give T cell receptor beta chains drawn from one sample of a study of shared T cell receptors in the human thymus. Here immunoSEQ multiplex PCR was the method, and the copy in TCRdb shows in-frame clones only, minus some. Found here are hundreds of thousands of clones, around 87% of them singletons; the top ten hold approximately 0.0097%. The same sample was also studied in work on human thymus T cells.

Sequenced: thymocytes. These TCRs come from a boy in the first two years of life with a congenital heart defect. Both conserved end residues are part of each CDR3. Each record gives: V gene, D gene, clone size, J gene, CDR3 DNA, CDR3 protein. The D gene is left open where the match is weak. Size is omitted from some rows. Given values are once, few, many or a class for expanded clones.

>TRBV7-9|TRBD1|few|TRBJ1-5
TGTGCCAGCAGCTCAGGGGGCGCGGATCAGCCCCAGCATTTT
CASSSGGADQPQHF
>TRBV7-9|TRBD2|once|TRBJ2-1
TGTGCCACCGAGAATGATAGCGGGGCATTTAATGAGCAGTTCTTC
CATENDSGAFNEQFF
>TRBV27|-|-|TRBJ2-2
TGTGCCAGCAGTTTATCACACGCGAACACCGGGGAGCTGTTTTTT
CASSLSHANTGELFF
>TRBV5-6|-|-|TRBJ1-6
TGTGCCAGCAGCCTCGGTAGGAGCTCCTATAATTCACCCCTCCACTTT
CASSLGRSSYNSPLHF
>TRBV12-2|-|-|TRBJ2-7
TGTGCAAGTCGCTTAGGTGCCCCGGGACAGCGCTACGAGCAGTACTTC
CASRLGAPGQRYEQYF
>TRBV7-2|-|-|TRBJ1-4
TGTGCCAGCAGCTTAGAGAGGGAGGATGAAAAACTGTTTTTT
CASSLEREDEKLFF
>TRBV5-5|TRBD1|-|TRBJ2-7
TGTGCCAGCAGCACTCCGACAGGGACGGCCTACGAGCAGTACTTC
CASSTPTGTAYEQYF
>TRBV7-2|TRBD2|few|TRBJ2-1
TGTGCCAGCAGCTTAGCAGGCGGGAGGGCCTCGCATGAGCAGTTCTTC
CASSLAGGRASHEQFF
>TRBV28|TRBD1|-|TRBJ2-5
TGTGCCAGCAGTTTATGGGGACAGGTCTGGGAGACCCAGTACTTC
CASSLWGQVWETQYF
>TRBV5-6|TRBD1|once|TRBJ2-7
TGTGCCAGCAGCTTGGAAAGGGACAGGGTCTACGAGCAGTACTTC
CASSLERDRVYEQYF
>TRBV4-3|TRBD1|-|TRBJ2-7
TGCGCCAGCAGCCAAGATCGAGGACAGGGACCCGAGCAGTACTTC
CASSQDRGQGPEQYF
>TRBV28|TRBD1|-|TRBJ1-5
TGTGCCAGCAGTCTCAGGGGGAACAATCAGCCCCAGCATTTT
CASSLRGNNQPQHF
>TRBV27|TRBD1|-|TRBJ2-4
TGTGCCAGCAGTTCGATTCAGGGGGCGGAAAACATTCAGTACTTC
CASSSIQGAENIQYF
>TRBV9|-|-|TRBJ1-5
TGTGCCAGCAGCGTAGCCCCGGACAGTGAGCATAGCAATCAGCCCCAGCATTTT
CASSVAPDSEHSNQPQHF
>TRBV23-1|-|-|TRBJ1-6
TGCGCCAGCAGTCGTCAACAGGGAAATTCACCCCTCCACTTT
CASSRQQGNSPLHF
>TRBV5-5|-|-|TRBJ2-2
TGTGCCAGCAGCCGCCCAGGGAATAACACCGGGGAGCTGTTTTTT
CASSRPGNNTGELFF
>TRBV19|-|-|TRBJ2-1
TGTGCCAGTAGTTCCGGGGGTAACAGTGAGCAGTTCTTC
CASSSGGNSEQFF
>TRBV4-2|-|-|TRBJ1-5
TGTGCCAGCAGCCAAGTCTACAGAGGCAATCAGCCCCAGCATTTT
CASSQVYRGNQPQHF
>TRBV7-3|-|-|TRBJ2-1
TGTGCCAGCAGTACCGGGGTGGGGCAGGGGAAAGGCAATGAGCAGTTCTTC
CASSTGVGQGKGNEQFF
>TRBV29-1|-|-|TRBJ1-1
TGCAGCGTTACTTTTTGGGACAACAAGAACACTGAAGCTTTCTTT
CSVTFWDNKNTEAFF
>TRBV27|TRBD2|-|TRBJ2-3
TGTGCCAGCAGTTTATGGGAGGGCCCGGGAGATACGCAGTATTTT
CASSLWEGPGDTQYF
>TRBV7-9|TRBD1|once|TRBJ1-2
TGTGCCAGCAGCTTAGGGCAGGGGGCGAATGGCTACACCTTC
CASSLGQGANGYTF
>TRBV30|-|-|TRBJ1-5
TGTGCCTGGAGTGTATACAGTATCAATCAGCCCCAGCATTTT
CAWSVYSINQPQHF
>TRBV7-6|-|few|TRBJ1-3
TGTGCCAGCAGCTCGGGGGAAGTTGGAAACACCATATATTTT
CASSSGEVGNTIYF
>TRBV28|TRBD1|-|TRBJ1-2
TGTGCCAGCAGTTTCCAGACAGGGAGGAACTATGGCTACACCTTC
CASSFQTGRNYGYTF
>TRBV19|TRBD1|-|TRBJ1-2
TGTGCCAGTAGCCTTCAGGGGGGAGTATCGGATGGCTACACCTTC
CASSLQGGVSDGYTF
>TRBV7-6|-|-|TRBJ2-7
TGTGCCAGCAGCTTAGCGTACCCCCCGGTAACCTACGAGCAGTACTTC
CASSLAYPPVTYEQYF
>TRBV6-5|-|-|TRBJ2-1
TGTGCCAGCAGTTCGAGAGTGGGAGTGACCGATGAGCAGTTCTTC
CASSSRVGVTDEQFF
>TRBV11-2|-|-|TRBJ2-6
TGTGCCAGCCAGGCCCCCTCTGGGGCCAACGTCCTGACTTTC
CASQAPSGANVLTF
>TRBV28|-|-|TRBJ2-7
TGTGCCAGCAGTTACAGGGTAGTCGCCTACGAGCAGTACTTC
CASSYRVVAYEQYF
>TRBV4-1|TRBD1|few|TRBJ1-2
TGCGCCAGCAGCCAAGACCGGGACAGGGTAGTGGGGGGCTATGGCTACACCTTC
CASSQDRDRVVGGYGYTF
>TRBV9|-|-|TRBJ2-2
TGTGCCAGCAGCTGGGAGAGTGCCACCGGGGAGCTGTTTTTT
CASSWESATGELFF
>TRBV6-1|-|-|TRBJ1-3
TGTGCCAGCAGTGGATGGGCCGGGACAAACAACTCTGGAAACACCATATATTTT
CASSGWAGTNNSGNTIYF
>TRBV5-6|TRBD1|-|TRBJ2-7
TGTGCCAGCAGGGGCGGGGCCAGGGGGCCCTACGAGCAGTACTTC
CASRGGARGPYEQYF
>TRBV7-9|-|-|TRBJ1-2
TGTGCCAGAGAGAGGGGGGAGGGATGGTATGGCTACACCTTC
CARERGEGWYGYTF
>TRBV20-1|-|-|TRBJ2-1
TGCAGTGCTAGAGCAATCAATGAGCAGTTCTTC
CSARAINEQFF
>TRBV6-5|-|-|TRBJ1-6
TGTGCCAGCAACGCCGGGACTGGGTATAATTCACCCCTCCACTTT
CASNAGTGYNSPLHF
>TRBV2|-|-|TRBJ2-7
TGTGCCAGCAGTGAAAACGCGAATCACTACGAGCAGTACTTC
CASSENANHYEQYF
>TRBV19|TRBD2|-|TRBJ2-4
TGTGCCAGTAGTCGGGAGGTGGGAGCCAAAAACATTCAGTACTTC
CASSREVGAKNIQYF
>TRBV14|TRBD1|-|TRBJ1-2
TGTGCCAGCAGCCCCACAAAGGACAGGGGAGCGACTAACTATGGCTACACCTTC
CASSPTKDRGATNYGYTF
>TRBV7-2|TRBD1|-|TRBJ1-2
TGTGCCAGCAGCTTACGACAGGGGGCAGACTATGGCTACACCTTC
CASSLRQGADYGYTF
>TRBV5-1|-|-|TRBJ1-2
TGCGCCAGCAGCTTGGATGGCCGGGGGGGGGACCCTAACTATGGCTACACCTTC
CASSLDGRGGDPNYGYTF
>TRBV4-3|-|-|TRBJ1-3
TGCGCCAGCAGCCAAGGACTAGGGACCCTCTCTGGAAACACCATATATTTT
CASSQGLGTLSGNTIYF
>TRBV18|-|-|TRBJ2-5
TGTGCCAGCTCACGGTGGCGGGCAGAGACCCAGTACTTC
CASSRWRAETQYF